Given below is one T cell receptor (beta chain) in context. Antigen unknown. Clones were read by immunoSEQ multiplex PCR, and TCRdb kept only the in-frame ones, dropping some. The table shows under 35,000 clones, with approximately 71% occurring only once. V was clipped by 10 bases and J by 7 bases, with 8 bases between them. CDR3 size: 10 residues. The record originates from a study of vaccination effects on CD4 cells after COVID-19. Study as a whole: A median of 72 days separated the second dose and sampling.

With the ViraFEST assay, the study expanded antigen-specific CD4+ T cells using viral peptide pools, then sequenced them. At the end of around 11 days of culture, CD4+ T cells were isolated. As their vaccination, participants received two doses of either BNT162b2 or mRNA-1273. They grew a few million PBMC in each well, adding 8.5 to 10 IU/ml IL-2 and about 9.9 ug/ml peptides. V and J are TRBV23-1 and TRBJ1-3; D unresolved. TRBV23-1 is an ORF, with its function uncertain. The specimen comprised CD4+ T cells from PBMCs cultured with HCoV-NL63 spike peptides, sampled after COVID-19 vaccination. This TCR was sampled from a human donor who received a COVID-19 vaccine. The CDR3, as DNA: TGCGCCACGAAAGAGAACACCATATATTTT. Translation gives CATKENTIYF.